This TCR beta chain derives from a study of identical twins. Notes on the study in general: Models predicted less out-of-frame TCR alpha sharing in monozygotic twins than was found.

The CDR3 covers 14 residues. Germline CDR1 is SQVTM and CDR2 is ANQGSEA. V was clipped by 7 bases and J by 2 bases; unmatched bases: 10. TCRdb reprocessed the 5' RACE reads with MiXCR, giving one entry per CDR3 protein. The repertoire consists of some 500,000 distinct CDR3 sequences, with just under 10% occurring once and the leading ten covering approximately 3.2%. With regard to this clonotype: As yet, its antigen is unknown.

The same sample was also studied in work on yellow fever vaccine responses in identical twins. That paper notes: Twins reportedly mounted vaccine T cell responses that seemed partly convergent, partly personalized.

The sequencing sample was made of PBMCs. This receptor was obtained from a woman under 30 in good health. The chain is built from TRBV29-1 and TRBJ2-7; 8 nucleotides agree with TRBD2. The CDR3, as DNA: TGCAGCGCTGGGGGGGCGGGAGGCCCCTACGAGCAGTACTTC. Its protein is CSAGGAGGPYEQYF.